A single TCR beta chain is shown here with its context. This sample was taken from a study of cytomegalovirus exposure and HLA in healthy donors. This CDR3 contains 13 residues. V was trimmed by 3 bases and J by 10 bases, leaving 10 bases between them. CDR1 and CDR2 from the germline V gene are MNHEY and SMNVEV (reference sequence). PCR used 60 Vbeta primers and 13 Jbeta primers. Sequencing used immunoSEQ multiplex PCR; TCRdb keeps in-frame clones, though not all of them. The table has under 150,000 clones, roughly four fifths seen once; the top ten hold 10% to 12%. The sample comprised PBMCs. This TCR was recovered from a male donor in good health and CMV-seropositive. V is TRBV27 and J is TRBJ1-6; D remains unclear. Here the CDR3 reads CASSFQLGSPLHF. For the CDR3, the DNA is TGTGCCAGCAGTTTCCAGTTGGGCTCACCCCTCCACTTT.